This T cell receptor (beta chain) was recorded in a study of CD8+CD57+ T cells in acquired aplastic anemia (dated by TCRdb to the late 2010s). About the investigation overall: Extracted DNA from sorted CD4+ and CD8+ cells averaged 3.2 ug, ranging from roughly 0.17 to 27.4 ug. An average of approximately 10 million reads for CD4+ cells and 11 million to 13 million reads for CD8+ cells was obtained from healthy donor samples.

Genomic DNA was used as template for profiling of TCR beta VDJ combinations and CDR3 sequences. An Illumina HiSeq 2000 was used for TCR repertoire sequencing. The authors processed their data as follows. Repertoire assessment relied on Simpson's diversity index, CDR3 size and DJ length profiles, and TRBV/TRBJ rearrangement plots. Whichever DNA sequence was most abundant in the deep sequencing data was defined as the immunodominant clone. CDR3 amino acid sequences were checked for sharing between subjects and were compared against published repertoires and the VDJdb database. Starting from the raw public reads, TCRdb applied fastp trimming at Q25, assembled clones with MiXCR and retained in-frame beta chains. Rows with one shared CDR3 protein collapse into an entry with the most common genes and DNA. These V and J calls derive from TCRdb rather than the authors' analysis. The sample contains over 150,000 distinct CDR3 sequences, roughly 48% of them found a single time. About 1.1% of the sample rests with the top ten.

In the study, sorted CD4+ and CD8+ blood T cells from patients with severe aplastic anemia and from healthy subjects underwent deep sequencing of TCR repertoires. Ficoll-Paque density gradient centrifugation was used to isolate peripheral blood mononuclear cells. Before DNA extraction, CD4+ and CD8+ T cells were sorted by FACS or by magnetic beads. Overall study outcomes, separate from this receptor: CD8+ Simpson's diversity did not differ significantly between patients and healthy controls (P=0.060). Around 28 CD8+ CDR3 sequences were found to be shared between patients and controls, but these sequences appeared to be highly expressed in patients and within the immunodominant clones of the patients.

Regarding this clonotype: The antigen it binds to is not known. Base qualities are missing; no much larger clone stands one base away.

Reading the germline V gene gives CDR1 ENHRY and CDR2 SYGVKD. Measured from the cysteine to the phenylalanine, the CDR3 is 15 residues long. Only CDR3 DNA remains: 45 bases, in frame from the first base. Compared with germline, V lacks 6 bases and J lacks 7 bases; bases without a gene match: 11. Sequenced input: sorted CD4+, CD8+, or CD8+CD57+ T cells (not recorded which) from PBMCs. The chain is assembled from TRBV10-3 and TRBJ2-4, and 8 junctional nucleotides match TRBD1. This sequence was found in a human donor in good health. The DNA sequence is TGTGCCATCAGCAGTGGCAGGGGGCGATTGAACATTCAGTACTTC. Translated, it gives CAISSGRGRLNIQYF.